The source of this T cell receptor beta chain is a study of T cell responses to AZD1222 COVID-19 vaccine (dated by TCRdb to 2020 to 2022). Background for the entire study: A total of 233 trial participants underwent TCR sequencing, of whom 200 to 220 received two doses of AZD1222 and about 25 received two doses of the MenACWY control vaccine. Enrollment into the trials was organized by age into subgroups of 18-55, 56-69 and 70-plus years, and those subgroups contained about 160, 30 and 59 TCR-sequenced participants, respectively. Results and caveats for the whole study, not just this receptor: Participants were mostly white British, with more females than males. The authors suggested clonal diversity may have been underestimated. The 56-69-year group was small, and its depth increase did not reach significance, likely because of low power. Vaccine-associated CD4 TCRs spanned the whole spike protein, with dominant responses in regions 160-218 and 743-854. Only six or seven AZD1222 recipients were SARS-CoV-2 seropositive at baseline, limiting conclusions about previously exposed vaccinees. Because no samples from the day 14 peak response were available, repertoires could be characterized only after the peak T cell response. Epitopes outside the regions mutated in the B.1.351 and B.1.1.7 variants were reportedly recognized by nearly half of the unique spike-specific TCRs. After two AZD1222 doses, spike-specific TCR breadth and depth were significantly higher than at day 0 and than in MenACWY recipients.

Notes on this clone: The antigen it binds to is not known. No quality values exist for individual bases; no much larger clone is one base distant.

The CDR3 regions of human TCRbeta chains were subjected to immunosequencing. The authors processed their data as follows. TCRs in the repertoires were matched against a reference library of SARS-CoV-2-specific TCRs that had been generated with the MIRA antigen-specificity platform. Breadth was defined as the fraction of unique TCRs that were SARS-CoV-2-associated. Depth was defined as the fraction of total T cells that were SARS-CoV-2-associated. Using the MIRA data, each spike-specific TCR was mapped to the spike region that the TCR reacts to and placed in a CD4 or CD8 class. Log10-transformed breadth and depth values were compared by one-way ANOVA with Sidak's multiple comparisons tests. TCRdb holds this immuneACCESS table with in-frame rearrangements only. Some clones are missing; in checked studies, unresolved V genes explain under half, and the rest has no known cause. That table furnishes V, J and clone size, whereas the DNA furnished D and trimming. The sample table lists approximately 120,000 clones, about 89% of them with a count of one. About 4.6% of the sample comes from the top ten.

Per the germline V gene, SGHDN is the CDR1 and FVKESK is the CDR2. There are 14 amino acids in the CDR3, from cysteine to phenylalanine inclusive. CDR3 DNA only is kept here, 42 bases in frame from base 1. V is trimmed back by 4 bases and J by 5 bases, and the junction contains 6 bases that no gene match accounts for. The time point label of this sample denotes: about 28 days (+/-7) after the second vaccine dose. AZD1222 recipients given second doses at about 4 weeks or at about 12 weeks were pooled, since spike-specific TCR depth and breadth were not found to differ between the two schedules. Vaccinee samples were obtained from the UK trials COV001 and COV002, which included a single-blind randomized controlled phase 2/3 trial of AZD1222 (ChAdOx1 nCoV-19) in healthy adults. For TCRbeta chain sequencing, PBMC samples from trial participants were taken at day 0 and at day 28 after the second dose.

This sequence originates from an adult who received the AZD1222 COVID-19 vaccine. The chain is made from TRBV14 and TRBJ2-7; the junction holds 9 bases that match TRBD1. The material was peripheral blood, obtained 28 days after the second AZD1222 dose. The CDR3 here reads CASSPLGTGNEQYF. The base sequence is TGTGCCAGCAGCCCTCTCGGGACAGGGAACGAGCAGTACTTC. Joined to the reference TRBV14 and TRBJ2-7 proteins, this CDR3 gives the full variable domain: EAGVTQFPSHSVIEKGQTVTLRCDPISGHDNLYWYRRVMGKEIKFLLHFVKESKQDESGMPNNRFLAERTGGTYSTLKVQPAELEDSGVYFCASSPLGTGNEQYFGPGTRLTVT.